Listed below are T cell receptor beta chains from one sample, sequenced in a study of shared clonotypes between healthy human individuals. Libraries were prepared by immunoSEQ multiplex PCR; TCRdb keeps only in-frame clonotypes and omits some of them. Of roughly 570,000 clones listed, roughly 98% are singletons. Sequenced sample: naive CD8+ T cells sorted from blood. These receptors were taken from a man aged 25-45 years in good health. Each CDR3 is given with its conserved first and last residue.

TRBJ1-5	TRBV11-2	CASSSGGGNQPQHF
TRBJ2-7	TRBV7-9	CASSPSGTSGRPPYEQYF
TRBJ2-1	TRBV5-4	CASSLWGASYNEQFF
TRBJ2-3	TRBV27	CASRSLQDTQYF
TRBJ1-2	TRBV9	CASSPSIGGANYGYTF
TRBJ2-6	TRBV5-1	CASSLDGFSGANVLTF
TRBJ2-1	TRBV7-6	CASSPLIESYNEQFF
TRBJ2-7	TRBV2	CASSESEYEQYF
TRBJ1-1	TRBV11-3	CASSNRRGTEAFF
TRBJ1-1	TRBV7-9	CASSLATGSNTEAFF